This entry describes one T cell receptor beta chain. Its matching antigen is unknown. TCRdb re-called the 5' RACE reads and shows each CDR3 protein once, DNA omitted. This sample's clone table lists fewer than 400,000 distinct CDR3 sequences. This entry comes from a study of monozygotic twins with inflammatory bowel disease. Study findings and constraints: Especially with disease activity, IBD patients had fewer clonotypes in common with others than healthy twins did.

This CDR3 contains 15 residues. Germline V CDR1 and CDR2: SGHTA, FQGNSA. V is TRBV7-2 and J is TRBJ2-7. The receptor was isolated from a human donor with ulcerative colitis or Crohn's disease, or a healthy co-twin of an affected twin (not recorded which). The sequencing input was blood. The CDR3 reads CASSLRPSSSYEQYF.